This T cell receptor beta chain is from a study of Ad26.COV2.S vaccination and SARS-CoV-2 variants. Documented treatment: 15 to 20 received Ad26.COV2.S at low or high dose, single or two shots; 5 received placebo; per-sample allocation not given. Samples analyzed were those drawn on day 63 after the first vaccine or placebo injection. Aged 18-55 years, donor was enrolled in Boston around 2020. The assay was immunoSEQ multiplex PCR, and TCRdb's table has in-frame clones only and misses some. Among around 270,000 clones listed, roughly 89% were seen once. The germline gives CDR1 MNHEY, CDR2 SVGAGI. The CDR3 is 15 amino acids. V was trimmed by 8 bases and J by 2 bases, leaving 15 bases between them.

V is TRBV6-5 and J is TRBJ2-2, with a weak D call TRBD2 (7 bases). The sequencing used peripheral blood, collected in a trial of Ad26.COV2.S vaccine versus placebo. This TCR was sampled from a person between 18 and 60 years old who received the Ad26.COV2.S COVID-19 vaccine or a placebo. The CDR3: CASRLGGANTGELFF. CDR3 DNA: TGTGCCAGCCGCCTAGGGGGGGCCAACACCGGGGAGCTGTTTTTT.